The 11 T cell receptor beta chains below were found in one sample sequenced in a study of blood T cell repertoires in COVID-19 (dated by TCRdb to about 2020). Libraries came from the immunoSEQ multiplex PCR assay. In TCRdb, the immuneACCESS table is reduced to in-frame sequences with V and J assigned. These tables do not hold every clone; where another copy was compared, an unresolved V gene accounts for under half, and the others remain unexplained. The sample table records roughly 140,000 clones; 79% of these occur just once. The ten most abundant clones make up around 8.7% of the sample. Sequencing was done on a sample of peripheral blood. The receptors originated from a man aged 50-59 years with active or convalescent COVID-19.

V and J are TRBV7-2 and TRBJ2-5; 9 positions match TRBD2. Trimming cost V 2 bases and J 6 bases; bases outside gene matches: 4. The CDR3 loop spans 14 amino acids. CDR1 is SGHTA and CDR2 is FQGNSA in the germline V gene. The CDR3 DNA is TGTGCCAGCAGCTTACAGCTAGCGGGAAAGACCCAGTACTTC. Translated: CASSLQLAGKTQYF. The full variable domain, rest sourced from reference TRBV7-2 and TRBJ2-5, is GAGVSQSPSNKVTEKGKDVELRCDPISGHTALYWYRQSLGQGLEFLIYFQGNSAPDKSGLPSDRFSAERTGGSVSTLTIQRTQQEDSAVYLCASSLQLAGKTQYFGPGTRLLVL.

CDR3 coding DNA: TGTGCCAGCAGCTTAGAGGCGTTCTCCTACAATGAGCAGTTCTTC. Residues: CASSLEAFSYNEQFF. The chain employs TRBV5-4 and TRBJ2-1; no clear D. The CDR3 sequence is 15 residues long. Germline V gene sequence: CDR1 SGHNT, CDR2 YYREEE (reference sequence). Trimming shortened V by 2 bases and J by 0 bases, and 9 bases separated the two germline ends.

CDR3 DNA: TGTGCCAGCAGGGGGCCAGGGGTCCACGAGCAGTACTTC. Translated: CASRGPGVHEQYF. The V and J genes are TRBV28 and TRBJ2-7; TRBD1 is a possible D gene (6 bases). V lost 6 bases, J lost 5 bases, and 14 bases lay in between. Germline V gene sequence: CDR1 MDHEN, CDR2 SYDVKM. This CDR3 spans 13 amino acids.

The chain has TRBV3-1 (or the pseudogene TRBV3-2) and TRBJ2-3; 8 bases fit TRBD2. The CDR3 has 16 residues. J was trimmed by 3 bases and V by 2 bases; bases with no gene match: 7. CDR1 and CDR2 from the germline V gene are LGHDT and YNNKEL (reference sequence). For the CDR3, the DNA is TGTGCCAGCAGCCAACTTTCGCCGGGAGGGACAGATACGCAGTATTTT. This codes for CASSQLSPGGTDTQYF.

The V and J genes are TRBV5-1 and TRBJ1-4; 7 nucleotides line up with TRBD1. This CDR3 has 14 residues. CDR1 and CDR2 from the germline V gene are SGHRS and YFSETQ. J gave up 3 bases and V 5 bases, and 4 bases lay outside the gene matches. CDR3 sequence reads: CASRPGTANEKLFF. CDR3 nucleotides: TGCGCCAGCAGGCCCGGGACAGCTAATGAAAAACTGTTTTTT.

The chain uses TRBV7-9 and TRBJ2-1; 13 bases match TRBD2. The CDR3 totals 15 residues. V lost 5 bases to trimming and J lost 8 bases; unmatched junction nucleotides: 6. Germline-derived CDR1 and CDR2 are SEHNR and FQNEAQ (reference sequence). The DNA of the CDR3 is TGTGCCAGCAGCGCGGGACTAGCGGGATTGTATGAGCAGTTCTTC. Encoded protein: CASSAGLAGLYEQFF.

This sequence joins TRBV18 and TRBJ1-5; 8 nucleotides agree with TRBD1. J gave up 8 bases and V 5 bases, and 11 bases lay outside the gene matches. Looked up from germline, CDR1 is KGHSH and CDR2 is LQKENI. This CDR3 is 15 amino acids long. The CDR3 nucleotides read TGTGCCAGCTCAGCAGACAGGGGAGGCGGTGAGCCCCAGCATTTT. It translates to CASSADRGGGEPQHF.

The V gene is TRBV30, the J gene TRBJ1-3; D ambiguous. CDR1 GTSNPN and CDR2 SVGIG come from the germline V gene (reference sequence). The V end lost 0 bases, the J end lost 1 base, and 10 bases lay between the germline ends. The CDR3 is 15 residues long. The CDR3 protein is CAWSVLSGSGNTIYF. The CDR3 nucleotides are TGTGCCTGGAGTGTACTGTCGGGGTCTGGAAACACCATATATTTT.

There are a few counts of this clone. The J gene is TRBJ2-7, the V gene TRBV14; 7 bases agree with TRBD1. The CDR3 contains 16 residues. The V and J ends lost 2 bases and 0 bases, in that order; junction bases with no gene match: 7. Germline CDR1 SGHDN, CDR2 FVKESK. The CDR3 sequence: CASSQWGQFNSYEQYF. The CDR3 bases are TGTGCCAGCAGCCAATGGGGACAGTTTAACTCCTACGAGCAGTACTTC.

J is TRBJ2-2 and V is TRBV28, with TRBD1 identical over 8 bases. CDR1 and CDR2 from the germline V gene are MDHEN and SYDVKM. This CDR3 region has 16 residues. Trimming at V came to 3 bases and at J to 5 bases, leaving 8 bases not matched to a gene. The CDR3 spells CASSFKFRGRTGELFF. The CDR3 DNA is TGTGCCAGCAGTTTTAAGTTCAGGGGGCGGACCGGGGAGCTGTTTTTT. Together with reference TRBV28 and TRBJ2-2, the CDR3 gives the full variable domain: DVKVTQSSRYLVKRTGEKVFLECVQDMDHENMFWYRQDPGLGLRLIYFSYDVKMKEKGDIPEGYSVSREKKERFSLILESASTNQTSMYLCASSFKFRGRTGELFFGEGSRLTVL.

V and J are TRBV6-1 and TRBJ2-7; tentatively, D is TRBD1 (6 bases). Per the germline V gene, CDR1 is MNHNS and CDR2 is SASEGT. This CDR3 region has 14 residues. The V end was cut by 2 bases, the J end by 4 bases, with 12 bases between. As DNA, the CDR3 is TGTGCCAGCAGTGAAATCGGACAGATTTACGAGCAGTACTTC. Translated, it gives CASSEIGQIYEQYF.